The clone carrying this T cell receptor beta chain is a singleton in its sample. PCR used 60 Vbeta primers and 13 Jbeta primers. Repertoires were generated with immunoSEQ multiplex PCR, while TCRdb's copy carries only in-frame clones and drops some. This sample has 54,000 or so clones, with around three fifths found just once. The data were taken from a study of cytomegalovirus exposure and HLA in healthy donors. Trimming took off 1 base at V and 2 bases at J, with 14 bases between the two ends. The CDR3 consists of 17 residues. Germline V CDR1 and CDR2: KGHSH, LQKENI. The J gene is TRBJ2-2, the V gene TRBV18; TRBD1 is a possible D gene (6 bases). Sequencing used PBMCs. This TCR was sampled from a human donor in good health. This chain's CDR3 is CASSPLSRTANTGELFF. In nucleotides, the CDR3 is TGTGCCAGCTCACCACTGTCTCGGACAGCCAACACCGGGGAGCTGTTTTTT.